This T cell receptor (beta chain) was sequenced for a study of cytomegalovirus exposure and HLA in healthy donors. This table comes from immunoSEQ multiplex PCR, and its TCRdb copy is limited to in-frame clones, with some not included. The sample lists about 65,000 clones, roughly 94% occurring once. To note about this clone: Its antigen remains unidentified.

Overall study results and limits: Rare sequences made up most TCRs, while some public TCRs were found in many donors.

The CDR3 covers 16 residues. The V and J ends lost 2 bases and 9 bases, in that order; junction bases with no gene match: 10. Germline loops: CDR1 SGHTA, CDR2 FQGNSA. Sequences were obtained from PBMCs. The chain couples TRBV7-2 to TRBJ2-1, with TRBD1 matching 10 bases. This TCR derives from a man aged 18 to 35 in good health and CMV-seropositive. The CDR3: CASSLRDWDRGTEQFF. In DNA form, the CDR3 reads TGTGCCAGCAGCTTAAGGGACTGGGACAGGGGCACTGAGCAGTTCTTC.